The clone carrying this T cell receptor (beta chain) has a single count. Its target is not known. Treatment given: around 19 received Ad26.COV2.S at low or high dose, single or two shots; 5 received placebo; per-sample allocation not given. Repertoires come from day 63 after the first vaccine or placebo injection. The donor was a Boston adult aged 18-55 years. The protocol was immunoSEQ multiplex PCR, while the TCRdb copy is restricted to in-frame clones and leaves out a portion. Altogether around 340,000 clones are present, around nine tenths being singletons, with the ten largest covering roughly 5%. The data were taken from a study of Ad26.COV2.S vaccination and SARS-CoV-2 variants. Study-level information: The Ad26.COV2.S arm of the COV1001 trial was where the donor was placed. Participants got Ad26.COV2.S intramuscularly, once or twice 56 days apart.

The CDR3 totals 16 residues. Trimming cost V 0 bases and J 0 bases, with 11 bases left between them. Germline V lookup: CDR1 MDHEN, CDR2 SYDVKM. Study results and limitations: Individuals receiving vaccine had higher spike-specific TCR breadth than placebo recipients did.

J is TRBJ1-2 and V is TRBV28, with a tentative D call TRBD1 (6 bases). This specimen consisted of peripheral blood, obtained in a trial of Ad26.COV2.S vaccine versus placebo. The TCR was taken from a person between 18 and 65 years old who received the Ad26.COV2.S COVID-19 vaccine or a placebo. The CDR3 here is CASSLWRTASNYGYTF. CDR3 nucleotides: TGTGCCAGCAGTTTATGGCGGACAGCCTCTAACTATGGCTACACCTTC.